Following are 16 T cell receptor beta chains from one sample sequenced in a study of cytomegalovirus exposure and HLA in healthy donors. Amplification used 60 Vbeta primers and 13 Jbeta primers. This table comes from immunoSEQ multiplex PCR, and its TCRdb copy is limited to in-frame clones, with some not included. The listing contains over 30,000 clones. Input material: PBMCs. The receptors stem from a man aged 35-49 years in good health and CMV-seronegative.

DNA for the CDR3: TGTGCCAGCTCACCCCCGGGGAGCGGGAGTTTCCCCGATACGCAGTATTTT. Translated: CASSPPGSGSFPDTQYF. The chain recombines TRBV18 with TRBJ2-3, with 8 bases lining up with TRBD2. This CDR3 is built from 17 residues. The germline V gene has CDR1 KGHSH and CDR2 LQKENI. With 3 bases clipped from V and 6 bases from J, the junction kept 14 bases outside the gene matches.

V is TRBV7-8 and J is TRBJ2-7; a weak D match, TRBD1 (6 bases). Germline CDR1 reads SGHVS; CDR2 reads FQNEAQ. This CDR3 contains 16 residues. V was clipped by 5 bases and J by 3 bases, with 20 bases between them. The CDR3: CASSIPGVVLNYEQYF. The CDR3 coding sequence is TGTGCCAGCAGCATACCAGGGGTAGTCCTGAACTACGAGCAGTACTTC.

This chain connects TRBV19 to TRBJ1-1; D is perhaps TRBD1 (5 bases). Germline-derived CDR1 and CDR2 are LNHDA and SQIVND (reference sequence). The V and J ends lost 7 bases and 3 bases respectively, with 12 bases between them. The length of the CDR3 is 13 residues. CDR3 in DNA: TGTGCCAGTAACCCGGAGGGGTACACTGAAGCTTTCTTT. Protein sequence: CASNPEGYTEAFF.

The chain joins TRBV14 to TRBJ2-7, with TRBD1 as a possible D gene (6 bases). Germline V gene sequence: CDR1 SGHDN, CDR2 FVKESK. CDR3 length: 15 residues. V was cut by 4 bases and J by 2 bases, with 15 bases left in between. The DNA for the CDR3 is TGTGCCAGCAGCCGGTACGTAGGGGGAACCTACGAGCAGTACTTC. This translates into CASSRYVGGTYEQYF.

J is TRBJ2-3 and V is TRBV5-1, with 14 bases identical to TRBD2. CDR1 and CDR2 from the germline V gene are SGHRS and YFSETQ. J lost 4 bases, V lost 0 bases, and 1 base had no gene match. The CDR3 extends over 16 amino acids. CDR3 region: CASSLGLAGGPDTQYF. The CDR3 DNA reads TGCGCCAGCAGCTTGGGACTAGCGGGAGGGCCAGATACGCAGTATTTT.

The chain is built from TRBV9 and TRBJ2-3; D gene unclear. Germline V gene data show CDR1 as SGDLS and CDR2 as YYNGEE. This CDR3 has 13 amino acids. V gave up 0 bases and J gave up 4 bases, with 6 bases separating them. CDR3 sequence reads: CASSVGSADTQYF. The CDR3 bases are TGTGCCAGCAGCGTAGGGTCGGCAGATACGCAGTATTTT.

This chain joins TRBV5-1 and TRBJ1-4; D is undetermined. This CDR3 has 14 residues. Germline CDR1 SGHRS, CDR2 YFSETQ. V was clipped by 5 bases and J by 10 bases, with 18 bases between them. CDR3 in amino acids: CASSFGRDGRKLFF. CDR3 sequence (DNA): TGCGCCAGCAGTTTCGGACGCGACGGGAGAAAACTGTTTTTT.

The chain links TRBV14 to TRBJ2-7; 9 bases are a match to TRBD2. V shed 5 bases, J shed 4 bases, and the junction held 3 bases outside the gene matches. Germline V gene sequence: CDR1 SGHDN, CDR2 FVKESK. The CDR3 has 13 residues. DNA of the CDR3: TGTGCCAGCAGCTACACTAGCGGGTACGAGCAGTACTTC. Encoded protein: CASSYTSGYEQYF.

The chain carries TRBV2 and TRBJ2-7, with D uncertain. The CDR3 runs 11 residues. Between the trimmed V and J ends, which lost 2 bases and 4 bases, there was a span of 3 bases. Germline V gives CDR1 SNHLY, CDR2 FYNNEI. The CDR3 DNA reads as TGTGCCAGCAGTGAACGGTACGAGCAGTACTTC. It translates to CASSERYEQYF.

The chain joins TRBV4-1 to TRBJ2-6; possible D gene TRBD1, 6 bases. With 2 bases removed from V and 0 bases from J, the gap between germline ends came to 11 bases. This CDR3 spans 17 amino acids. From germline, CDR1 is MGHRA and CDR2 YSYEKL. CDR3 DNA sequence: TGCGCCAGCAGCCAATGGGGGCGATTCTCTGGGGCCAACGTCCTGACTTTC. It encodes CASSQWGRFSGANVLTF.

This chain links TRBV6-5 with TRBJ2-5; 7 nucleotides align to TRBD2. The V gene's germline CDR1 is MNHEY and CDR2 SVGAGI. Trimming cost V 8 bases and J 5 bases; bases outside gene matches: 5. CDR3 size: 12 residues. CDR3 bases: TGTGCCAGCGGTAGGGGAGGGGAGACCCAGTACTTC. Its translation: CASGRGGETQYF.

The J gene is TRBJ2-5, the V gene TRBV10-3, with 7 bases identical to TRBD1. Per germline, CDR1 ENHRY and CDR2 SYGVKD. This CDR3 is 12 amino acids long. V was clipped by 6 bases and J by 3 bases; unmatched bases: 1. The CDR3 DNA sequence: TGTGCCATCAGCGACAGGGAAGAGACCCAGTACTTC. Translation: CAISDREETQYF.

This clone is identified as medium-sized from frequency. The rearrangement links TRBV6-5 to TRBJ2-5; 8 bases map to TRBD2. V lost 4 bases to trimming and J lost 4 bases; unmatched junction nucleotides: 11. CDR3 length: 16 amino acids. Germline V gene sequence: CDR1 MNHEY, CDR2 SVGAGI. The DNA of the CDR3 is TGTGCCAGCAGTTCCCACGTAGCGGGGACGAGAGAGACCCAGTACTTC. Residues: CASSSHVAGTRETQYF.

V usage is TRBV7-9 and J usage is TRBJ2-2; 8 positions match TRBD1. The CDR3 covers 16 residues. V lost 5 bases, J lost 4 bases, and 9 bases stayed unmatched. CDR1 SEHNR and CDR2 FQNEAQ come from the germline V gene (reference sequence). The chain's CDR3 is CASSPQGAVPTGELFF. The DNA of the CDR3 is TGTGCCAGCAGCCCTCAGGGGGCGGTCCCCACCGGGGAGCTGTTTTTT.

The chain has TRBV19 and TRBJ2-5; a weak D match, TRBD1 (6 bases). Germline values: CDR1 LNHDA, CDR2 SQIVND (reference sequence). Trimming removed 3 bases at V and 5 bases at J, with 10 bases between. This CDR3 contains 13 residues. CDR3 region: CASSMDSYETQYF. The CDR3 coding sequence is TGTGCCAGTAGTATGGACAGTTACGAGACCCAGTACTTC. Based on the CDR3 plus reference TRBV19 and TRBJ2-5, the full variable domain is DGGITQSPKYLFRKEGQNVTLSCEQNLNHDAMYWYRQDPGQGLRLIYYSQIVNDFQKGDIAEGYSVSREKKESFPLTVTSAQKNPTAFYLCASSMDSYETQYFGPGTRLLVL.

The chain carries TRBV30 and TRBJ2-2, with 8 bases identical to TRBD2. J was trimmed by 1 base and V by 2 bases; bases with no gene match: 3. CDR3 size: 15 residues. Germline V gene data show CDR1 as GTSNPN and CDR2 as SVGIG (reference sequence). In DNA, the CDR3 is TGTGCCTGGAGTAGAAGCGGGAGGAACACCGGGGAGCTGTTTTTT. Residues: CAWSRSGRNTGELFF.